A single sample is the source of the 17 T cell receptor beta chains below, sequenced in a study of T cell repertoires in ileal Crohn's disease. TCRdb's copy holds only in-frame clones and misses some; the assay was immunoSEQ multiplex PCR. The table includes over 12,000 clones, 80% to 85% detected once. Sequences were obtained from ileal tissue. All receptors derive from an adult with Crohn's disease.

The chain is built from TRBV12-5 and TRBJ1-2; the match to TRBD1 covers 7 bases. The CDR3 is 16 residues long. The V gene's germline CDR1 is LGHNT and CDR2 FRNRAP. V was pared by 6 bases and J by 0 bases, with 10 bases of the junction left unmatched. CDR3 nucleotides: TGTGCTAGTGGATGGGACAGTCCCCTGACTAACTATGGCTACACCTTC. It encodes CASGWDSPLTNYGYTF.

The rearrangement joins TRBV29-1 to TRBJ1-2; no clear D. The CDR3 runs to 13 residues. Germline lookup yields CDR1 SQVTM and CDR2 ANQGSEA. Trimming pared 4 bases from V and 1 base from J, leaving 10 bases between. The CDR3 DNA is TGCAGCGTTGGGAGACGGGGTAACTATGGCTACACCTTC. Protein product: CSVGRRGNYGYTF.

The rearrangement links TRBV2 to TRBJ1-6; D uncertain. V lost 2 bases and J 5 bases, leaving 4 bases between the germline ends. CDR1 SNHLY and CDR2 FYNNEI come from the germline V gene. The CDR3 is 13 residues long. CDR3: CASSERDNSPLHF. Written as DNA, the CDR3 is TGTGCCAGCAGTGAACGGGATAATTCACCCCTCCACTTT.

CDR3 DNA: TGCGCCAGCAGCTCCGAGGGGGGAGGGTATGGCTACACCTTC. Amino acids: CASSSEGGGYGYTF. This sequence joins TRBV5-1 and TRBJ1-2, with D perhaps TRBD1 (6 bases). The ends were cut back, 3 bases at V and 5 bases at J, with 14 bases in the middle. Germline V gene data show CDR1 as SGHRS and CDR2 as YFSETQ. The CDR3 length is 14 residues. The full variable domain, completed using reference TRBV5-1 and TRBJ1-2, is KAGVTQTPRYLIKTRGQQVTLSCSPISGHRSVSWYQQTPGQGLQFLFEYFSETQRNKGNFPGRFSGRQFSNSRSEMNVSTLELGDSALYLCASSSEGGGYGYTFGSGTRLTVV.

CDR3 nucleotide sequence: TGTGCCAGCAGTAAAGTTGGGGGGAGCACTGAAGCTTTCTTT. Translation gives CASSKVGGSTEAFF. The chain links TRBV2 to TRBJ1-1; TRBD1 is a possible D gene (5 bases). V lost 5 bases to trimming and J lost 4 bases, with 14 bases between them. Per the germline V gene, CDR1 is SNHLY and CDR2 is FYNNEI. The CDR3 extends over 14 amino acids.

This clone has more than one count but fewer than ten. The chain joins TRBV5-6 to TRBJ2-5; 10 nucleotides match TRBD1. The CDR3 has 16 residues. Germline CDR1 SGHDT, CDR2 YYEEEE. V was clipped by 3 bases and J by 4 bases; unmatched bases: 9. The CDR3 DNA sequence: TGTGCCAGCAGCTCTGGCGGGGGACAGGGGACAGAGACCCAGTACTTC. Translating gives CASSSGGGQGTETQYF.

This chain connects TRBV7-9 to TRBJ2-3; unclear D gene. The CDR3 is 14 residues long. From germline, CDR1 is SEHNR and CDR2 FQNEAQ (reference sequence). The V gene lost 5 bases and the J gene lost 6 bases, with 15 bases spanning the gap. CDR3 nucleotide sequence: TGTGCCAGCAGCGGAGACCCGCTCTCGGATACGCAGTATTTT. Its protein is CASSGDPLSDTQYF.

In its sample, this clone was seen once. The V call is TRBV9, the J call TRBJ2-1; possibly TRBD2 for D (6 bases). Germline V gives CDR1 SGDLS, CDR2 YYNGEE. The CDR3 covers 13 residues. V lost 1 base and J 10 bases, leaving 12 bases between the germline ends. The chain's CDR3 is CASSVNPGREQFF. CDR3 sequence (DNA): TGTGCCAGCAGCGTAAATCCCGGGAGAGAGCAGTTCTTC. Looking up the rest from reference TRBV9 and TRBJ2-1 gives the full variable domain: DSGVTQTPKHLITATGQRVTLRCSPRSGDLSVYWYQQSLDQGLQFLIQYYNGEERAKGNILERFSAQQFPDLHSELNLSSLELGDSALYFCASSVNPGREQFFGPGTRLTVL.

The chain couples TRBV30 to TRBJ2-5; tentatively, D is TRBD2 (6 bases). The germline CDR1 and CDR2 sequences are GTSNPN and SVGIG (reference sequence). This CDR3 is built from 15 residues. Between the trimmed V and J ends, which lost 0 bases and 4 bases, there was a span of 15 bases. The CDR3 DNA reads TGTGCCTGGAGTGTACGTGGAGGGCTGGGAGAGACCCAGTACTTC. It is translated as CAWSVRGGLGETQYF.

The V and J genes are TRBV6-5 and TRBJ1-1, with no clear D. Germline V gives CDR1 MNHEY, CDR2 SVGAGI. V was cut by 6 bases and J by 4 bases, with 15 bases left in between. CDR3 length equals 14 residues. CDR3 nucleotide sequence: TGTGCCAGCAGACTGGACGGGAGAAGCACTGAAGCTTTCTTT. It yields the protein CASRLDGRSTEAFF.

CDR3 coding DNA: TGTGCCAGCAGCTTCCGGGGTGATCGTACCGGGGAGCTGTTTTTT. It specifies CASSFRGDRTGELFF. The chain couples TRBV11-2 to TRBJ2-2; D possibly corresponds to TRBD2 (5 bases). The CDR3 totals 15 residues. Germline V CDR1 and CDR2: SGHAT, FQNNGV. Trimming took off 3 bases at V and 5 bases at J, with 13 bases between the two ends.

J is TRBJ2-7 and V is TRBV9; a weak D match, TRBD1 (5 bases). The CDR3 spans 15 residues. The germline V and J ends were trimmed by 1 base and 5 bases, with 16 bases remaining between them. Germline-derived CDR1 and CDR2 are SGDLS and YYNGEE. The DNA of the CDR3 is TGTGCCAGCAGCGTAAGCATCCAGGGCCGGAACGAGCAGTACTTC. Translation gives CASSVSIQGRNEQYF.

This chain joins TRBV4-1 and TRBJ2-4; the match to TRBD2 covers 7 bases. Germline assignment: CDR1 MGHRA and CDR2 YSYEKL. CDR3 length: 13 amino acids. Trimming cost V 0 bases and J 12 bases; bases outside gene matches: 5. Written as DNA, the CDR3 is TGCGCCAGCAGCCAAGATCAGTGGGGGGGTCAGTACTTC. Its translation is CASSQDQWGGQYF.

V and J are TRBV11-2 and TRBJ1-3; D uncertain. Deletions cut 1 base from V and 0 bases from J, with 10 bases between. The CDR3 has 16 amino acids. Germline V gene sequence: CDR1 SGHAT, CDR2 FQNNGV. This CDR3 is CASSLGPGSSGNTIYF. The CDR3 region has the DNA TGTGCCAGCAGCTTAGGGCCCGGGAGCTCTGGAAACACCATATATTTT.

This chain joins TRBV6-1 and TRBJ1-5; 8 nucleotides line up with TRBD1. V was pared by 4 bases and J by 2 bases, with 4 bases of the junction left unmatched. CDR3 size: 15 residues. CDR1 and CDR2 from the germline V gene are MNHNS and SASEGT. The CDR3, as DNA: TGTGCCAGCAGTGCCGACAGGGGACGCAATCAGCCCCAGCATTTT. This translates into CASSADRGRNQPQHF.

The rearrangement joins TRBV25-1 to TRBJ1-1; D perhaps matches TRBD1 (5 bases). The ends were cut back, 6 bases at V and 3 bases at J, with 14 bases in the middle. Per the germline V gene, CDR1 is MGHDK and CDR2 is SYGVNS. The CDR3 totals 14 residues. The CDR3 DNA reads TGTGCCAGCAGGCCATGGGGGGGGTACACTGAAGCTTTCTTT. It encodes CASRPWGGYTEAFF. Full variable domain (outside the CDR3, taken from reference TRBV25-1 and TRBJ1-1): EADIYQTPRYLVIGTGKKITLECSQTMGHDKMYWYQQDPGMELHLIHYSYGVNSTEKGDLSSESTVSRIRTEHFPLTLESARPSHTSQYLCASRPWGGYTEAFFGQGTRLTVV.

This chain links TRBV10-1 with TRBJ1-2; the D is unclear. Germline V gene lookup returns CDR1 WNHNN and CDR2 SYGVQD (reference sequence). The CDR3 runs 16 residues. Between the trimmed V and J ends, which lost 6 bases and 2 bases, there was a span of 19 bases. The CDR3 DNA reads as TGCGCCAGCAGGAGGAACCGGGAGGCCCAAAACTATGGCTACACCTTC. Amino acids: CASRRNREAQNYGYTF.